This T cell receptor beta chain was captured in a study of blood T cell repertoires in COVID-19. The V segment lost 4 bases and the J segment 6 bases; nucleotides outside the gene matches: 14. The CDR3 runs 17 residues. Germline loops: CDR1 SEHNR, CDR2 FQNEAQ (reference sequence). TCRdb's copy holds only in-frame clones and misses some; the assay was immunoSEQ multiplex PCR. This sample has some 240,000 clones; roughly nine tenths occur once, and the top ten carry around 6%. The sequence was collected from a man aged 55 to 70 who had recovered from COVID-19. Material: peripheral blood. V usage is TRBV7-9 and J usage is TRBJ2-3, with TRBD2 matching 9 bases. The CDR3 loop is CASSSKTSGGPGDTQYF. CDR3 bases: TGTGCCAGCAGCTCAAAGACTAGCGGCGGGCCCGGGGATACGCAGTATTTT.